The clone carrying this T cell receptor beta chain has just a few counts. What it binds is unknown. This sample is part of a study of human T cells and chemical hapten exposure. Looking at the study overall: Patients, chiefly female, had alopecia areata, totalis or universalis. How much TCR each sample yielded varied, mostly because pooled library volumes differed slightly. Study outcomes and limitations: Significantly more large CDR3 similarity clusters arose among expanded TCRs than among controls.

The germline V and J ends were trimmed by 0 bases and 3 bases, with 4 bases remaining between them. The germline gives CDR1 SGHNT, CDR2 YYREEE (reference sequence). The CDR3 has 13 residues. Time point specified: patch test 1, 2 weeks after DPC sensitization. Indicated treatment: therapeutic diphenylcyclopropenone sensitization with weekly scalp DPC. The study used a library that attached unique molecular identifiers to individual cDNA molecules. TCRdb called the RACE reads again in MiXCR, with one record for every CDR3 protein. The sample consists of fewer than 200,000 distinct CDR3 sequences, 20% to 25% of them appearing once.

The gene calls are TRBV5-4 and TRBJ1-3; D gene uncertain. The receptor comes from a woman between 45 and 60 years old with alopecia areata. Some clones in this sample may be carry-over from other donors' samples. Sequenced here: whole blood, sampled in connection with sensitization to the hapten diphenylcyclopropenone (DPC). The CDR3 loop reads CASSLGGGNTIYF. The CDR3 region has the DNA TGTGCCAGCAGCTTGGGAGGTGGAAACACCATATATTTT. Drawing the rest from reference TRBV5-4 and TRBJ1-3, the complete variable domain is ETGVTQSPTHLIKTRGQQVTLRCSSQSGHNTVSWYQQALGQGPQFIFQYYREEENGRGNFPPRFSGLQFPNYSSELNVNALELDDSALYLCASSLGGGNTIYFGEGSWLTVV.